A single sample is the source of the 30 T cell receptor beta chains below, sequenced in a study of graft-versus-host responses after intestinal transplantation. Here immunoSEQ multiplex PCR was the method, and the copy in TCRdb shows in-frame clones only, minus some. The table lists roughly 45,000 clones, about 95% of them singletons. The sequences come from PBMCs, collected more than 310 days after intestinal transplant. Receptor source: a human patient who received an intestinal transplant, so some T cells may come from the graft donor.

J is TRBJ2-7 and V is TRBV11-2; D is unresolved. The germline V gene encodes CDR1 SGHAT and CDR2 FQNNGV. The CDR3 length is 14 residues. V lost 5 bases, J lost 7 bases, and 18 bases lay in between. This CDR3 is CASSPQPRKEEQYF. CDR3 sequence (DNA): TGTGCCAGCAGCCCGCAGCCTAGAAAGGAGGAGCAGTACTTC.

This clone came up once. The rearrangement links TRBV6-5 to TRBJ2-1; 8 bases match TRBD1. With V trimmed by 2 bases and J by 9 bases, 12 bases remained unmatched. The CDR3 sequence is 16 residues long. The V gene's germline CDR1 is MNHEY and CDR2 SVGAGI. CDR3 protein: CASSYPAGGTRGEQFF. CDR3 coding DNA: TGTGCCAGCAGTTACCCGGCAGGGGGCACAAGGGGTGAGCAGTTCTTC.

V gene TRBV6-1 combines with J gene TRBJ1-2; weak D call: TRBD1 (6 bases). The CDR3 loop spans 14 amino acids. Germline V gene data show CDR1 as MNHNS and CDR2 as SASEGT. V lost 4 bases and J lost 4, with 13 bases in between. The DNA for the CDR3 is TGTGCCAGCAGTGGGGACTGGGGGCTCTATGGCTACACCTTC. The encoded protein is CASSGDWGLYGYTF.

This chain uses TRBV5-4 with TRBJ1-2, with 7 bases aligning to TRBD1. The CDR3 loop spans 14 amino acids. The V segment lost 4 bases and the J segment 5 bases; nucleotides outside the gene matches: 8. Germline loops: CDR1 SGHNT, CDR2 YYREEE (reference sequence). The CDR3 DNA reads as TGTGCCAGCAGCACGACAGGGAACCTATATGGCTACACCTTC. Encoded protein: CASSTTGNLYGYTF.

The rearrangement joins TRBV18 to TRBJ2-7; TRBD1 matches 11 bases. Trimming cost V 5 bases and J 2 bases; bases outside gene matches: 17. The CDR3 runs to 19 residues. Germline lookup yields CDR1 KGHSH and CDR2 LQKENI. CDR3 nucleotides: TGTGCCAGCTCATTCCGGACAGGGGGCTCTAGCGGGGTTACCTACGAGCAGTACTTC. It translates to CASSFRTGGSSGVTYEQYF. Variable domain in full (rest from reference TRBV18 and TRBJ2-7): NAGVMQNPRHLVRRRGQEARLRCSPMKGHSHVYWYRQLPEEGLKFMVYLQKENIIDESGMPKERFSAEFPKEGPSILRIQQVVRGDSAAYFCASSFRTGGSSGVTYEQYFGPGTRLTVT.

This clone was recorded once. This sequence joins TRBV6-1 and TRBJ2-7; tentatively, D is TRBD1 (5 bases). Trimming cost V 6 bases and J 2 bases, with 14 bases left between them. CDR1 is MNHNS, CDR2 SASEGT, per germline. CDR3 length: 14 amino acids. The CDR3 DNA reads as TGTGCCAGCAGCCCGCCCCAGGGAACCTACGAGCAGTACTTC. It codes for CASSPPQGTYEQYF.

This chain joins TRBV9 and TRBJ2-5; D might be TRBD1 (6 bases). The CDR3 extends over 18 amino acids. V was shortened by 3 bases and J by 4 bases, with 25 bases between the two germline ends. Germline V gene lookup returns CDR1 SGDLS and CDR2 YYNGEE. The CDR3 DNA is TGTGCCAGCAGCGCGCGACCCCCGGGACAAGGATTATTAGAGACCCAGTACTTC. It codes for CASSARPPGQGLLETQYF.

The chain carries TRBV7-2 and TRBJ2-1; maybe TRBD1 (6 bases). This CDR3 is 12 amino acids long. CDR1 is SGHTA and CDR2 is FQGNSA in the germline V gene. Trimming shortened V by 6 bases and J by 9 bases, and 12 bases separated the two germline ends. CDR3 residues: CASRNQGPEQFF. CDR3 DNA: TGTGCCAGCAGAAATCAGGGGCCTGAGCAGTTCTTC.

This chain links TRBV9 with TRBJ2-2, with 8 bases matching TRBD2. The CDR3 is 14 amino acids. V shed 4 bases, J shed 5 bases, and the junction held 4 bases outside the gene matches. Germline CDR1 is SGDLS and CDR2 is YYNGEE. CDR3 sequence (DNA): TGTGCCAGCAGCCTCAGCGGGAGTACCGGGGAGCTGTTTTTT. This sequence encodes CASSLSGSTGELFF.

The rearrangement uses TRBV6-5 and TRBJ2-3; possibly TRBD2 for D (6 bases). V lost 6 bases, J lost 6 bases, and 16 bases lay in between. Germline V gene data show CDR1 as MNHEY and CDR2 as SVGAGI. CDR3 length: 14 amino acids. The CDR3 DNA reads TGTGCCAGCAGCCTCCGGGACTGGGCGGATACGCAGTATTTT. This sequence encodes CASSLRDWADTQYF.

J is TRBJ2-7 and V is TRBV6-1; D might be TRBD1 (6 bases). The CDR3 is 13 amino acids. Trimming took off 3 bases at V and 5 bases at J, with 11 bases between the two ends. Germline V lookup: CDR1 MNHNS, CDR2 SASEGT. The chain's CDR3 is CASSDWGRNEQYF. As DNA, the CDR3 is TGTGCCAGCAGTGACTGGGGGCGGAACGAGCAGTACTTC.

This chain connects TRBV7-3 to TRBJ1-6, with unresolved D. Germline CDR1 reads SGHTA; CDR2 reads FQGTGA. V lost 2 bases and J 3 bases, leaving 11 bases between the germline ends. This CDR3 is 16 amino acids long. CDR3 region: CASSLEGRIYNSPLHF. CDR3 coding DNA: TGTGCCAGCAGCTTAGAAGGGCGGATCTATAATTCACCCCTCCACTTT.

The chain couples TRBV6-5 to TRBJ2-2; 12 bases align to TRBD2. Trimming removed 1 base from V and 6 bases from J; junction bases left unmatched: 3. Per germline, CDR1 MNHEY and CDR2 SVGAGI. The CDR3 is 16 residues long. CDR3 in DNA: TGTGCCAGCAGTTACTTTCTAGCGGGAGGGTCCGGGGAGCTGTTTTTT. It encodes CASSYFLAGGSGELFF.

J is TRBJ2-7 and V is TRBV13; no clear D gene. V gave up 0 bases and J gave up 1 base, with 7 bases separating them. Germline CDR1 PRHDT, CDR2 FYEKMQ (reference sequence). The CDR3 totals 14 residues. CDR3 sequence reads: CASSLGRPSYEQYF. The CDR3 DNA reads TGTGCCAGCAGCTTAGGCCGACCGTCCTACGAGCAGTACTTC.

The rearrangement uses TRBV30 and TRBJ2-7; D is possibly TRBD2 (5 bases). The CDR3 has 14 residues. From germline, CDR1 is GTSNPN and CDR2 SVGIG (reference sequence). Trimming shortened V by 4 bases and J by 3 bases, and 16 bases separated the two germline ends. CDR3 sequence: CAWNGGGSLYEQYF. The CDR3 DNA follows: TGTGCCTGGAATGGAGGCGGGTCCCTCTACGAGCAGTACTTC.

The chain recombines TRBV10-3 with TRBJ1-2; tentative D call: TRBD1 (6 bases). The CDR3 runs 13 residues. Germline loops: CDR1 ENHRY, CDR2 SYGVKD. V was clipped by 2 bases and J by 8 bases, with 12 bases between them. CDR3 sequence reads: CAISEETGYGYTF. CDR3 sequence (DNA): TGTGCCATCAGTGAGGAGACAGGATACGGCTACACCTTC.

V is TRBV10-3 and J is TRBJ2-1; D ambiguous. Per germline, CDR1 ENHRY and CDR2 SYGVKD. The CDR3 consists of 12 residues. The V and J ends lost 0 bases and 7 bases respectively, with 4 bases between them. CDR3 in DNA: TGTGCCATCAGTGAGTCTGGGAATGAGCAGTTCTTC. This sequence encodes CAISESGNEQFF.

Comment on this clone: No DNA is shown, since the ends of the CDR3 on it are uncertain; the CDR3 is the one TCRdb lists. This chain uses TRBV21-1 with TRBJ1-1; TRBD1 was called by the table and not checked on the DNA. TRBV21-1 has pseudogene status. The CDR3 extends over 18 residues, inclusive of both ends. The CDR3 sequence: CASSKRGQAVAMGTEAFF.

V usage is TRBV30 and J usage is TRBJ2-1, with TRBD1 matching over 7 bases. The CDR3 extends over 14 amino acids. The germline V gene has CDR1 GTSNPN and CDR2 SVGIG (reference sequence). V trimming: 4 bases; J trimming: 2 bases; junction bases outside the gene matches: 5. The CDR3 region is CAWTPGQPYNEQFF. CDR3 sequence (DNA): TGTGCCTGGACCCCGGGACAGCCCTACAATGAGCAGTTCTTC.

This clone appeared a single time. CDR3 bases: TGTGCCAGCACCGAAGGGGGGGAAAATGAGCAGTTCTTC. It codes for CASTEGGENEQFF. The chain carries TRBV6-5 and TRBJ2-1, with a possible D match to TRBD2 (7 bases). Germline V CDR1 and CDR2: MNHEY, SVGAGI. The CDR3 spans 13 residues. Trimming left V 7 bases short and J 7 bases short, with 14 bases between.

This sequence joins TRBV27 and TRBJ2-7; 8 bases agree with TRBD1. The CDR3 contains 14 residues. V shed 3 bases and J 5 bases; nucleotides not matched to a gene: 6. CDR1 and CDR2 from the germline V gene are MNHEY and SMNVEV (reference sequence). The CDR3 coding sequence is TGTGCCAGCAGTTTTTCAGGGGGCTTAAACGAGCAGTACTTC. This codes for CASSFSGGLNEQYF.

The chain combines TRBV6-5 with TRBJ1-5; D is unclear. With 8 bases removed from V and 4 bases from J, the gap between germline ends came to 18 bases. The CDR3 consists of 15 residues. Germline assignment: CDR1 MNHEY and CDR2 SVGAGI. DNA of the CDR3: TGTGCCAGCTCCCTCGAAGGTTTAACAAATCAGCCCCAGCATTTT. It is translated as CASSLEGLTNQPQHF.

The chain recombines TRBV4-2 with TRBJ2-5; D call uncertain. Looked up from germline, CDR1 is LGHNA and CDR2 is YNFKEQ. CDR3 length: 15 residues. Trimming left V 0 bases short and J 5 bases short, with 13 bases between. The CDR3 coding sequence is TGTGCCAGCAGCCAAGAGGCTATCTTCAGGGAGACCCAGTACTTC. Encoded protein: CASSQEAIFRETQYF.

The V gene is TRBV18, the J gene TRBJ2-1, with D uncertain. V lost 2 bases, J lost 8 bases, and 7 bases lay in between. CDR3 length: 12 residues. CDR1 is KGHSH and CDR2 is LQKENI in the germline V gene. The CDR3 nucleotides are TGTGCCAGCTCACCAGGGTGGGATGAGCAGTTCTTC. Amino acid sequence: CASSPGWDEQFF.

The chain links TRBV5-4 to TRBJ2-2, with D perhaps matching TRBD1 or TRBD2 (5 bases each). In germline, CDR1 is SGHNT, CDR2 YYREEE (reference sequence). There are 15 residues in the CDR3. V shed 4 bases and J shed 2 bases, with 12 bases lying between them. The CDR3 DNA sequence: TGTGCCAGCAGCCTTCCCCGGGGCAACACCGGGGAGCTGTTTTTT. This translates into CASSLPRGNTGELFF.

V usage is TRBV7-9 and J usage is TRBJ2-1; unclear D gene. Trimming took off 0 bases at V and 15 bases at J, with 9 bases between the two ends. The CDR3 contains 11 residues. Germline V lookup: CDR1 SEHNR, CDR2 FQNEAQ (reference sequence). CDR3 sequence reads: CASSLADRLFF. The CDR3, as DNA: TGTGCCAGCAGCTTAGCGGACCGGCTGTTCTTC.

The rearrangement links TRBV14 to TRBJ2-2; 8 bases line up with TRBD2. V shed 4 bases and J 3 bases; nucleotides not matched to a gene: 7. This CDR3 is 16 amino acids long. Germline CDR1 is SGHDN and CDR2 is FVKESK. The CDR3 DNA follows: TGTGCCAGCAGCCCTTCGACTAGCGCGTACACCGGGGAGCTGTTTTTT. Its translation: CASSPSTSAYTGELFF. Supplemented by reference TRBV14 and TRBJ2-2, the full variable domain reads EAGVTQFPSHSVIEKGQTVTLRCDPISGHDNLYWYRRVMGKEIKFLLHFVKESKQDESGMPNNRFLAERTGGTYSTLKVQPAELEDSGVYFCASSPSTSAYTGELFFGEGSRLTVL.

CDR3 region: CASSLLHGGNSPLHF. The CDR3 bases are TGTGCCAGCAGCTTATTGCACGGTGGGAATTCACCCCTCCACTTT. J is TRBJ1-6 and V is TRBV7-9; D gene unclear. V shed 2 bases and J shed 7 bases, with 12 bases lying between them. Germline-derived CDR1 and CDR2 are SEHNR and FQNEAQ (reference sequence). The CDR3 length is 15 residues. The full variable domain, completed using reference TRBV7-9 and TRBJ1-6, is DTGVSQNPRHKITKRGQNVTFRCDPISEHNRLYWYRQTLGQGPEFLTYFQNEAQLEKSRLLSDRFSAERPKGSFSTLEIQRTEQGDSAMYLCASSLLHGGNSPLHFGNGTRLTVT.

Only one count was recorded for this clone. The V call is TRBV2, the J call TRBJ1-1; possible D gene TRBD1, 6 bases. The CDR3 is 14 amino acids. Per germline, CDR1 SNHLY and CDR2 FYNNEI. V shed 5 bases and J shed 10 bases, with 20 bases lying between them. CDR3 nucleotide sequence: TGTGCCAGCAGTCCCAACCAGGGGACAATCGGAGCTTTCTTT. Protein product: CASSPNQGTIGAFF.

The genes are TRBV9 and TRBJ2-5; 9 bases line up with TRBD2. V trimming: 0 bases; J trimming: 5 bases; junction bases outside the gene matches: 5. Germline V gives CDR1 SGDLS, CDR2 YYNGEE. CDR3 length: 15 residues. The CDR3 DNA sequence: TGTGCCAGCAGCGTAGGGATAGCGGGAGCGGAGACCCAGTACTTC. As protein: CASSVGIAGAETQYF.